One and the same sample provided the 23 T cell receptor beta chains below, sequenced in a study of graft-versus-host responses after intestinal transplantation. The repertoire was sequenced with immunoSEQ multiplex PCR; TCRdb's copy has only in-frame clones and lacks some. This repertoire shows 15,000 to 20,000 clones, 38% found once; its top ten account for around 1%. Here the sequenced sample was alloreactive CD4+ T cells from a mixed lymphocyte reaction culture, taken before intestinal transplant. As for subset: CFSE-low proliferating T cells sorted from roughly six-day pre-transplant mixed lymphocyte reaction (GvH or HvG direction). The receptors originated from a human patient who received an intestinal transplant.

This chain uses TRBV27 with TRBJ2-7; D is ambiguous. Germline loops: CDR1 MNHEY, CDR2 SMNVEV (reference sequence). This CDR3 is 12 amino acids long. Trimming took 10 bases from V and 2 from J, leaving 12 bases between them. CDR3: CATPLAPYEQYF. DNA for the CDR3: TGTGCCACCCCCTTAGCCCCCTACGAGCAGTACTTC.

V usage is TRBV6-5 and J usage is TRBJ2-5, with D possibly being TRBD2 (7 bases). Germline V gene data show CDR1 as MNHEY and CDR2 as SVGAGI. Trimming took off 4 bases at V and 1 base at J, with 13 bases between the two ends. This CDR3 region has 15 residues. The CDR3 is CASSSVGGAQETQYF. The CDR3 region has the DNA TGTGCCAGCAGTTCCGTGGGGGGGGCCCAAGAGACCCAGTACTTC.

The CDR3 reads CASTPGQGSGYTF. The CDR3 DNA is TGTGCCAGCACTCCGGGACAGGGGTCTGGCTACACCTTC. The chain has TRBV25-1 and TRBJ1-2; 10 nucleotides agree with TRBD1. The CDR3 runs to 13 residues. Looked up from germline, CDR1 is MGHDK and CDR2 is SYGVNS. After removal of 7 bases from V and 7 bases from J, the junction contained 6 bases not matched to a gene.

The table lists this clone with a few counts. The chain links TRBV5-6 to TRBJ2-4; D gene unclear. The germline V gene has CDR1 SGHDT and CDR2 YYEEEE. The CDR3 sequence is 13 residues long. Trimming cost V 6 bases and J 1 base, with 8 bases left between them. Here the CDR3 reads CASNYGAKNIQYF. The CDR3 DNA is TGTGCCAGCAACTACGGGGCCAAAAACATTCAGTACTTC.

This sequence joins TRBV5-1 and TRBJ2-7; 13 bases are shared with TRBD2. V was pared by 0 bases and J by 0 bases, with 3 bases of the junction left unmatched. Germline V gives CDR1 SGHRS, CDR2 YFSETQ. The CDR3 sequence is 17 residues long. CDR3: CASSLGLAGGFSYEQYF. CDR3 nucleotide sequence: TGCGCCAGCAGCTTGGGACTAGCGGGGGGTTTCTCCTACGAGCAGTACTTC.

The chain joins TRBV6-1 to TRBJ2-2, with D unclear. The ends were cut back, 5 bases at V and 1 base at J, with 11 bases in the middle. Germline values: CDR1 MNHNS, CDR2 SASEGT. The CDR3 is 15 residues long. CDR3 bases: TGTGCCAGCAGTCCCGGGCTCGTGAACACCGGGGAGCTGTTTTTT. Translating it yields CASSPGLVNTGELFF.

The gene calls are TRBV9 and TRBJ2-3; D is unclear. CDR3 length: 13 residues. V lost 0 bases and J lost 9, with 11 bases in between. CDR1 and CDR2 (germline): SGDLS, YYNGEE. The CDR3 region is CASSVAPSPTQYF. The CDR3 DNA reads TGTGCCAGCAGCGTAGCCCCATCGCCGACGCAGTATTTT. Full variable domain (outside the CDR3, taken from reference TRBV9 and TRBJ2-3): DSGVTQTPKHLITATGQRVTLRCSPRSGDLSVYWYQQSLDQGLQFLIQYYNGEERAKGNILERFSAQQFPDLHSELNLSSLELGDSALYFCASSVAPSPTQYFGPGTRLTVL.

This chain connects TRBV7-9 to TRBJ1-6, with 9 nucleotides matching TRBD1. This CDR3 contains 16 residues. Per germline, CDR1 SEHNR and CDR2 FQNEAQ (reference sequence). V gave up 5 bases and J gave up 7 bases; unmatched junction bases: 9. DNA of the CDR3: TGTGCCAGCAGCCCTCGACCGGGACAGGGAAATTCACCCCTCCACTTT. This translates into CASSPRPGQGNSPLHF. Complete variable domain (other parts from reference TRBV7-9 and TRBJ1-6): DTGVSQNPRHKITKRGQNVTFRCDPISEHNRLYWYRQTLGQGPEFLTYFQNEAQLEKSRLLSDRFSAERPKGSFSTLEIQRTEQGDSAMYLCASSPRPGQGNSPLHFGNGTRLTVT.

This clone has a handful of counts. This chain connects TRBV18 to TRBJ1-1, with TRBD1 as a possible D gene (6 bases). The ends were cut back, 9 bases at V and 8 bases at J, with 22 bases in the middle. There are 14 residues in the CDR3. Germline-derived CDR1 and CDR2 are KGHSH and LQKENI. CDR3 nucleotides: TGTGCCAGTGTTATCCGGGACACCCACGCGGAAGCTTTCTTT. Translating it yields CASVIRDTHAEAFF.

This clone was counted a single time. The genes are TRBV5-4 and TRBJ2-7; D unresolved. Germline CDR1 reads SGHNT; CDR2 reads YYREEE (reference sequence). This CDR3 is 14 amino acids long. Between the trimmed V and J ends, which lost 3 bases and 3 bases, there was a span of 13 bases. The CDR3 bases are TGTGCCAGCAGCTCGGAGAACCGCAACTACGAGCAGTACTTC. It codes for CASSSENRNYEQYF.

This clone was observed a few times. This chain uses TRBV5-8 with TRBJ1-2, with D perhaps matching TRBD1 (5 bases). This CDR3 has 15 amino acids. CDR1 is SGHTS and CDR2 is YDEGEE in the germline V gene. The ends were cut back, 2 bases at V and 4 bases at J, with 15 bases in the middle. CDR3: CASSFRTRTIYGYTF. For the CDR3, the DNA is TGTGCCAGCAGCTTCAGGACACGGACTATCTATGGCTACACCTTC.

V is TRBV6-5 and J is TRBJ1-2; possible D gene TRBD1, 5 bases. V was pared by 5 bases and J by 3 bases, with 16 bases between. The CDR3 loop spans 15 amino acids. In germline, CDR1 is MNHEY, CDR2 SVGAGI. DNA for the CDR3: TGTGCCAGCAGTAGGGGTCCAGGGAGGCACTATGGCTACACCTTC. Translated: CASSRGPGRHYGYTF.

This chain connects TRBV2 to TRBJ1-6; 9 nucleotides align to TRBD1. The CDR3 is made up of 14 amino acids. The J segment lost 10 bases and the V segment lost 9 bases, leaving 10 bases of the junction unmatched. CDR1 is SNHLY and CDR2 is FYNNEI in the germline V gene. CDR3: CARGDRAIGSPLHF. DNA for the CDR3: TGTGCCAGGGGGGACAGGGCAATTGGATCACCCCTCCACTTT.

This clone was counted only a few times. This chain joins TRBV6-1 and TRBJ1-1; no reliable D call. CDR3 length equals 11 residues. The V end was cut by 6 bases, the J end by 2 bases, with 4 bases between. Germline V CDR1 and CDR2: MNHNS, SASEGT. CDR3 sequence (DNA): TGTGCCAGCAGGACCAACACTGAAGCTTTCTTT. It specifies CASRTNTEAFF.

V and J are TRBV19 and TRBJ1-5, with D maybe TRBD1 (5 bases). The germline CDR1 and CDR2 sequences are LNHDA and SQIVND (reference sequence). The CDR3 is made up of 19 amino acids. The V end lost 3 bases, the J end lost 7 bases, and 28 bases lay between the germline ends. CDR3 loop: CASSMRGWRRFGSVQPQHF. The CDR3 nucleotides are TGTGCCAGTAGTATGAGGGGTTGGAGGAGATTTGGTTCTGTCCAGCCCCAGCATTTT. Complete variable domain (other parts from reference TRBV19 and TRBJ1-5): DGGITQSPKYLFRKEGQNVTLSCEQNLNHDAMYWYRQDPGQGLRLIYYSQIVNDFQKGDIAEGYSVSREKKESFPLTVTSAQKNPTAFYLCASSMRGWRRFGSVQPQHFGDGTRLSIL.

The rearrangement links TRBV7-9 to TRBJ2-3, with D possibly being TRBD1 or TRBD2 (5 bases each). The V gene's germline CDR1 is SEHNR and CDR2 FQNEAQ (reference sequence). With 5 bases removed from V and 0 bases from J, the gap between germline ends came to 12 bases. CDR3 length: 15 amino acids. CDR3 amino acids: CASSPRGRSTDTQYF. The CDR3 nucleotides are TGTGCCAGCAGCCCCCGGGGCCGTAGCACAGATACGCAGTATTTT.

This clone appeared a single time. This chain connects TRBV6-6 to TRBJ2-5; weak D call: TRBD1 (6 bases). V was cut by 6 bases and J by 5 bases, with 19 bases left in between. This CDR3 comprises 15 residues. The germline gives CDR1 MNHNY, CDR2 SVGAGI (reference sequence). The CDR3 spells CASSHRDGGMETQYF. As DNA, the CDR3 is TGTGCCAGCAGCCACAGGGATGGGGGAATGGAGACCCAGTACTTC.

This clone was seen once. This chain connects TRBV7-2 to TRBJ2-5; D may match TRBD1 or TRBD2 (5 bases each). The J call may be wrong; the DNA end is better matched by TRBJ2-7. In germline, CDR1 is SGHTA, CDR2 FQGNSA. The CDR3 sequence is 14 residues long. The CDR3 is CASSLVEGPYEQYF. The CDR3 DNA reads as TGTGCCAGCAGCTTAGTCGAGGGGCCCTACGAGCAGTACTTC.

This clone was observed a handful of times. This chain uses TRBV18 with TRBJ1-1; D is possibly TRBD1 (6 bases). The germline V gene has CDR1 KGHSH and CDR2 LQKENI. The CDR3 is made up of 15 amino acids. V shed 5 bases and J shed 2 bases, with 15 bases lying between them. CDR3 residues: CASSVQGSRNTEAFF. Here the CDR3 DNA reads TGTGCCAGCTCAGTACAGGGCTCGAGAAACACTGAAGCTTTCTTT.

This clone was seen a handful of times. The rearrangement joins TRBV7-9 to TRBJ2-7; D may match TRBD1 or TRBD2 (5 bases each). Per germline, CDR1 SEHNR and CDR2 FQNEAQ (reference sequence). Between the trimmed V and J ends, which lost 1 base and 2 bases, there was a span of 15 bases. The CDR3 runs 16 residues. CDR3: CASSLETRGRPYEQYF. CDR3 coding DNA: TGTGCCAGCAGCTTAGAAACCCGGGGCCGCCCCTACGAGCAGTACTTC.

CDR3 residues: CASSLSQGAYGYTF. The CDR3 DNA reads TGTGCCAGCAGCCTTTCGCAGGGGGCTTATGGCTACACCTTC. The chain is built from TRBV7-2 and TRBJ1-2; 8 bases fit TRBD1. The junction had 7 bases not matched to a gene; V was cut back by 5 bases and J by 5 bases. Germline V CDR1 and CDR2: SGHTA, FQGNSA. CDR3 length: 14 amino acids.

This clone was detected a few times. The DNA of the CDR3 is TGTGCCAGTAGTTCCATTAGGAACACTGAAGCTTTCTTT. It yields the protein CASSSIRNTEAFF. The rearrangement links TRBV19 to TRBJ1-1; D is uncertain. The CDR3 runs 13 residues. CDR1 and CDR2 (germline): LNHDA, SQIVND (reference sequence). With 5 bases removed from V and 1 base from J, the gap between germline ends came to 8 bases. The variable domain in full, with the rest retrieved from reference TRBV19 and TRBJ1-1, is DGGITQSPKYLFRKEGQNVTLSCEQNLNHDAMYWYRQDPGQGLRLIYYSQIVNDFQKGDIAEGYSVSREKKESFPLTVTSAQKNPTAFYLCASSSIRNTEAFFGQGTRLTVV.

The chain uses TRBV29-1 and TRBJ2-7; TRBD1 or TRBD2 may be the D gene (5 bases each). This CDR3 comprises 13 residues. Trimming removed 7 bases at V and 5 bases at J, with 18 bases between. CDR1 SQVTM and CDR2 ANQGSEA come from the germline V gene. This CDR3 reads CSAGHRPGDEQYF. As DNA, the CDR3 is TGCAGCGCAGGACATCGCCCCGGGGACGAGCAGTACTTC.